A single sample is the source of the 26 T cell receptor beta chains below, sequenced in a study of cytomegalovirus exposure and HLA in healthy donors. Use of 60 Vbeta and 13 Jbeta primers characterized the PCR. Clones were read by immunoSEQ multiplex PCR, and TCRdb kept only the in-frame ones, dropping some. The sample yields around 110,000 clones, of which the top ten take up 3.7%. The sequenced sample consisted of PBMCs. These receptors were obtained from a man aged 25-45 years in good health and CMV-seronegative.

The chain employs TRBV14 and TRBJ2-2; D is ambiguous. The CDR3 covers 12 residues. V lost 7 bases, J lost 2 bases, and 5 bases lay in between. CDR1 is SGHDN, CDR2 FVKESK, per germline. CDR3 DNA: TGTGCCAGCAACTCAAACACCGGGGAGCTGTTTTTT. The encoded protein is CASNSNTGELFF. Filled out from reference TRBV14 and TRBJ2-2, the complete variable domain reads EAGVTQFPSHSVIEKGQTVTLRCDPISGHDNLYWYRRVMGKEIKFLLHFVKESKQDESGMPNNRFLAERTGGTYSTLKVQPAELEDSGVYFCASNSNTGELFFGEGSRLTVL.

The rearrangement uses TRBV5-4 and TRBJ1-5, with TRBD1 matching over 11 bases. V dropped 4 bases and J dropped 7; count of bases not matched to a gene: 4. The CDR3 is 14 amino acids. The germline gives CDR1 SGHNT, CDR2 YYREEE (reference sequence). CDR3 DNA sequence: TGTGCCAGCAGCGTGGGGACAGGGGGACAGCCCCAGCATTTT. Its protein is CASSVGTGGQPQHF.

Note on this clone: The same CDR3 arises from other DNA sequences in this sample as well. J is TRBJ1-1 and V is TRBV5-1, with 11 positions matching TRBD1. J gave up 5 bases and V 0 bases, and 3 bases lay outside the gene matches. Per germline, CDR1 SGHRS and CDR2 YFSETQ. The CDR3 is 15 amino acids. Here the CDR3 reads CASSLAGQGATEAFF. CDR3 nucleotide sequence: TGCGCCAGCAGCTTGGCCGGACAGGGGGCGACTGAAGCTTTCTTT.

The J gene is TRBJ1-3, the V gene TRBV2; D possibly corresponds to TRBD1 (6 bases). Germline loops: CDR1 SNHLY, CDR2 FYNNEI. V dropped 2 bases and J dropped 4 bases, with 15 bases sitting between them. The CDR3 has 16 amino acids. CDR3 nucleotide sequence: TGTGCCAGCAGTGAATGGGTAGGGGGTACAGGAAACACCATATATTTT. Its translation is CASSEWVGGTGNTIYF.

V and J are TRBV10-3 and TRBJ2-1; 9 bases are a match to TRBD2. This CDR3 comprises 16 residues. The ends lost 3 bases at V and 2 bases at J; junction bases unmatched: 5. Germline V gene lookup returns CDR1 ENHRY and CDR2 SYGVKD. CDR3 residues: CAISENSGGAYNEQFF. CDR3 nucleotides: TGTGCCATCAGTGAAAATAGCGGGGGCGCCTACAATGAGCAGTTCTTC.

DNA for the CDR3: TGTGCCAGCAGCAATTCGGACAGCCCCTACGAGCAGTACTTC. Translating gives CASSNSDSPYEQYF. This chain joins TRBV9 and TRBJ2-7, with a possible D match to TRBD1 (6 bases). CDR3 length equals 14 residues. Trimming removed 4 bases from V and 2 bases from J, with 13 bases in between. Germline V gene lookup returns CDR1 SGDLS and CDR2 YYNGEE.

The CDR3 loop is CASSYLEGTGELFF. In nucleotides, the CDR3 is TGTGCCAGCAGTTACTTGGAGGGAACCGGGGAGCTGTTTTTT. The chain has TRBV6-5 and TRBJ2-2, with D possibly being TRBD2 (6 bases). CDR3 size: 14 residues. From germline, CDR1 is MNHEY and CDR2 SVGAGI. Trimming stripped 1 base from V and 5 bases from J, with 8 bases between.

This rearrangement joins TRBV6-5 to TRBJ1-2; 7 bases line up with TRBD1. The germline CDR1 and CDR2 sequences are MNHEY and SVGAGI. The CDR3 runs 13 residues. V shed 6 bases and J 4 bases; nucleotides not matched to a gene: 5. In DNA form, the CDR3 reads TGTGCCAGCAGCCCGGACAGGACCTATGGCTACACCTTC. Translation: CASSPDRTYGYTF.

The CDR3 region is CASSLYEYGYTF. The DNA of the CDR3 is TGTGCCAGCAGTTTATATGAGTACGGCTACACCTTC. The chain uses TRBV28 and TRBJ1-2; D unresolved. The CDR3 is 12 residues long. Trimming cost V 1 base and J 8 bases, with 8 bases left between them. The germline CDR1 and CDR2 sequences are MDHEN and SYDVKM.

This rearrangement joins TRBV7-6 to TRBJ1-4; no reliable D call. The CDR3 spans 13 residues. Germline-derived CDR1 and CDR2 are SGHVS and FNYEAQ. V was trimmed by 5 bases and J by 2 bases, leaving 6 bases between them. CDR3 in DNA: TGTGCCAGCAGCCCCCTGACTAATGAAAAACTGTTTTTT. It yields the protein CASSPLTNEKLFF. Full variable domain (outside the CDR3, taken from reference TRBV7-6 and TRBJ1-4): GAGVSQSPRYKVTKRGQDVALRCDPISGHVSLYWYRQALGQGPEFLTYFNYEAQQDKSGLPNDRFSAERPEGSISTLTIQRTEQRDSAMYRCASSPLTNEKLFFGSGTQLSVL.

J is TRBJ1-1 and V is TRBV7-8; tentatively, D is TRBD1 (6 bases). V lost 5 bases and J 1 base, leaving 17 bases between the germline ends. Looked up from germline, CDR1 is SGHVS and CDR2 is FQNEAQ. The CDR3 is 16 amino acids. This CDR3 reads CASSPPRGAGNTEAFF. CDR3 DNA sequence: TGTGCCAGCAGCCCCCCACGGGGGGCGGGGAACACTGAAGCTTTCTTT.

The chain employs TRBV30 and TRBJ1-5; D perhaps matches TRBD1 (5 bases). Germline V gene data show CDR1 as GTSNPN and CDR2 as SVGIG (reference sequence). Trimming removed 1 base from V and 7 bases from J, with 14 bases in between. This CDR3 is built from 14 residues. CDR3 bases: TGTGCCTGGAGTGCAGGGCAGGGTACCCAGCCCCAGCATTTT. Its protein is CAWSAGQGTQPQHF.

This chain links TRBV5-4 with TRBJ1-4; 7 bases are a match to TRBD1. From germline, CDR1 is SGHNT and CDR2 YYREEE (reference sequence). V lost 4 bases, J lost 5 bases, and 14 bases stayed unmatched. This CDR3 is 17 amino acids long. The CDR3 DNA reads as TGTGCCAGCAGCCCGACAGGGAAGGGGTTTGAGAATGAAAAACTGTTTTTT. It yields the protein CASSPTGKGFENEKLFF.

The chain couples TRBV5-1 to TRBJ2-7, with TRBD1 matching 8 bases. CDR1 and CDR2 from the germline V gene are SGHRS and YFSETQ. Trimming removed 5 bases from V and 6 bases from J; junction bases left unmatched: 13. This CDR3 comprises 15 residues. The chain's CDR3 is CASSRWGTGSLEQYF. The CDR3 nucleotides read TGCGCCAGCAGTCGCTGGGGGACAGGCTCCCTCGAGCAGTACTTC.

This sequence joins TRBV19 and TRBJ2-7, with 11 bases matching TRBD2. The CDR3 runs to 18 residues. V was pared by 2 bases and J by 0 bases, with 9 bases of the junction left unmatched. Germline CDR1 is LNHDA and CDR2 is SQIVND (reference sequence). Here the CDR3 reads CASSISLAGGQPSYEQYF. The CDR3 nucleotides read TGTGCCAGTAGTATAAGTCTAGCGGGGGGCCAGCCCTCCTACGAGCAGTACTTC.

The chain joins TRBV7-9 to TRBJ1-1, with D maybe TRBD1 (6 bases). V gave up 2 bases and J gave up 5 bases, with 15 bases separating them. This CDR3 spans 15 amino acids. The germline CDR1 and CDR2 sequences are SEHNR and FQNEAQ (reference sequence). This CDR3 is CASSLLPAGATEAFF. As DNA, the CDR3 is TGTGCCAGCAGCTTACTTCCGGCAGGGGCTACTGAAGCTTTCTTT.

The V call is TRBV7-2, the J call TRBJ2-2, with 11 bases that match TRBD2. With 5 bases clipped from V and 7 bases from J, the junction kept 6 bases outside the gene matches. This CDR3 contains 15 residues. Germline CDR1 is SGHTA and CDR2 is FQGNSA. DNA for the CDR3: TGTGCCAGCAGCCGGGGCGGGACTAGCGGCGGGGAGCTGTTTTTT. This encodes CASSRGGTSGGELFF.

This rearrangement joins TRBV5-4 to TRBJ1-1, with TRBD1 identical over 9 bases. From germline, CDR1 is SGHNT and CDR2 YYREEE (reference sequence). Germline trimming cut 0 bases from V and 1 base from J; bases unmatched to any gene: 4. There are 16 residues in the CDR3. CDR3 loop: CASSLAGQGWNTEAFF. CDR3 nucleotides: TGTGCCAGCAGCTTGGCAGGACAGGGGTGGAACACTGAAGCTTTCTTT.

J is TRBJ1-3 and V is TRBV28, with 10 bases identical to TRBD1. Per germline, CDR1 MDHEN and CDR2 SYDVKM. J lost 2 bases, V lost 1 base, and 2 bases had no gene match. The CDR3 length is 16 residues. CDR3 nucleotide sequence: TGTGCCAGCAGTTTATCCGGGACAGGGGCTGGAAACACCATATATTTT. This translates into CASSLSGTGAGNTIYF.

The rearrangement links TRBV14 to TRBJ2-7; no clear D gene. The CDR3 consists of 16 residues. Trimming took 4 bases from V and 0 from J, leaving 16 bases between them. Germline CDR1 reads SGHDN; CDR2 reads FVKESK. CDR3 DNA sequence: TGTGCCAGCAGCCCCCTTCAAGCTTCCGTCTCCTACGAGCAGTACTTC. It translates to CASSPLQASVSYEQYF.

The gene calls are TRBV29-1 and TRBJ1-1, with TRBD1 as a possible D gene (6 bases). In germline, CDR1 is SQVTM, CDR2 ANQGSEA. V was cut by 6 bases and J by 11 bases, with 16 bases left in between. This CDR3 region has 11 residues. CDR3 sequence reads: CSVASDSWAFF. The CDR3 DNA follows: TGCAGCGTCGCTTCGGACAGTTGGGCTTTCTTT.

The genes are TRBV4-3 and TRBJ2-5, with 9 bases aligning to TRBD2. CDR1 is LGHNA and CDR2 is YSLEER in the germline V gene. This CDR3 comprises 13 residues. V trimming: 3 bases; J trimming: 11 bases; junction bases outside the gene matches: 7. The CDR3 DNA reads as TGCGCCAGCAGCCAGGAGGGGACTAGCCGGCAGTACTTC. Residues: CASSQEGTSRQYF.

CDR3 in amino acids: CASSVGGSGDSYEQYF. Written as DNA, the CDR3 is TGTGCCAGCAGCGTAGGGGGTAGCGGGGACTCCTACGAGCAGTACTTC. The chain combines TRBV9 with TRBJ2-7; 8 bases are shared with TRBD2. This CDR3 is built from 16 residues. V shed 0 bases and J 0 bases; nucleotides not matched to a gene: 5. Germline CDR1 and CDR2: SGDLS and YYNGEE.

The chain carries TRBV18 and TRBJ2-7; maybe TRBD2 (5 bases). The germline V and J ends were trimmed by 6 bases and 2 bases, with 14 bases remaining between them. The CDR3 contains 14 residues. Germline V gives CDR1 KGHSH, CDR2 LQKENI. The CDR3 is CASSLGVETYEQYF. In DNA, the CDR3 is TGTGCCAGCTCCCTCGGGGTAGAGACCTACGAGCAGTACTTC.

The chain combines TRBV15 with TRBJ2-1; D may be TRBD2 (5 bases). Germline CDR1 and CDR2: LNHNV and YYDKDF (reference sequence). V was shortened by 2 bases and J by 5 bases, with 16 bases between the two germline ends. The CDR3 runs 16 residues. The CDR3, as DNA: TGTGCCACCAGCAGACTTTTAAGCGGAGCAAACAATGAGCAGTTCTTC. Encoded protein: CATSRLLSGANNEQFF.

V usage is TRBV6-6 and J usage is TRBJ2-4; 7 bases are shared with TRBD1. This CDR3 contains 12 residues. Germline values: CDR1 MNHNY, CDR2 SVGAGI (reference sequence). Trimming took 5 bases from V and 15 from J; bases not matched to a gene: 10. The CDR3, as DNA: TGTGCCAGCAGTCCTCCGGGACAGTTTCCGTACTTC. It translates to CASSPPGQFPYF.